The T cell receptor beta chain under discussion was sequenced for a study of beta chain features in type 1 diabetes. Study results and caveats: The question of HLA type influencing TCRB rearrangement was one that remained unresolved here. The study found fewer insertions and more deletions at VDJ junctions in type 1 diabetes patients.

A word on this clone: Its antigen is undetermined.

Expressed TCRB transcripts were sequenced because the isolated RNA had all been reverse transcribed beforehand. Generated by immunoSEQ multiplex PCR, the TCRdb table keeps only in-frame clones and is missing some. The sample lists 70,000 to 90,000 clones, under 35% seen once, with about 0.48% in the top ten. Germline V gene sequence: CDR1 KGHSH, CDR2 LQKENI. This CDR3 has 13 amino acids. V lost 3 bases to trimming and J lost 2 bases, with 8 bases between them. There was one heparinised blood draw per donor, averaging about 100 mL. The authors sorted CD4+ naive, central memory, regulatory and stem cell-like memory cells via CD45RO/CCR7/CD25/CD127/CD95/CD27.

The J gene is TRBJ2-7, the V gene TRBV18; D is perhaps TRBD1 (5 bases). Material for sequencing was stem cell memory CD4+ T cells from blood. This sequence originates from a woman aged 18-30 years in good health. The CDR3 DNA reads TGTGCCAGCTCACCTGGACAACCCTACGAGCAGTACTTC. Amino acids: CASSPGQPYEQYF.